Each of the 28 T cell receptor beta chains below was sequenced from the same sample in a study of regulatory T cells in long-lasting Graves disease. Time point described: newly diagnosed GD, antithyroid drugs for less than 3 months. RNA from PBMCs was the source of the TCR library. Arm-PCR with iRepertoire HTBI primers amplified the CDR3 regions for these TCR beta libraries. Each CDR3 protein is one row after TCRdb ran MiXCR on the multiplex PCR reads. Of about 540,000 distinct CDR3 sequences in the sample, 13% are singletons; the top ten hold more than 8.5%. The same specimen was also included in a second study, on T cells in Graves' hyperthyroidism and ophthalmopathy.

Here the sequenced sample was peripheral blood mononuclear cells (PBMCs), taken at new diagnosis, from a patient treated with antithyroid drugs. These receptors originate from a man between 25 and 39 years old with Graves disease.

There are a few counts of this clonotype. This rearrangement joins TRBV25-1 to TRBJ2-7; no clear D. The CDR3 spans 13 residues. Germline lookup yields CDR1 MGHDK and CDR2 SYGVNS. Trimming removed 7 bases at V and 2 bases at J, with 12 bases between. The CDR3 DNA is TGTGCCAGCACGGAGCCGATAACCTACGAGCAGTACTTC. This encodes CASTEPITYEQYF.

For this clonotype: It differs at one base from a far larger clone, so likely a read error. The DNA of the CDR3 is TGTGCCGGCAGCTCGACAGGGGGGACTGAAGCTTTCTTT. Amino acid sequence: CAGSSTGGTEAFF. This sequence joins TRBV7-9 and TRBJ1-1; TRBD1 matches 9 bases. From germline, CDR1 is SEHNR and CDR2 FQNEAQ (reference sequence). The CDR3 spans 13 residues.

The chain joins TRBV2 to TRBJ2-2; D gene ambiguous. The CDR3 contains 14 residues. Trimming stripped 7 bases from V and 0 bases from J, with 9 bases between. Germline V gene data show CDR1 as SNHLY and CDR2 as FYNNEI. The CDR3 here is CASNSAANTGELFF. CDR3 coding DNA: TGTGCCAGCAACTCGGCAGCGAACACCGGGGAGCTGTTTTTT.

Ten or more counts support this clonotype. V and J are TRBV30 and TRBJ1-1; 7 bases agree with TRBD1. In germline, CDR1 is GTSNPN, CDR2 SVGIG (reference sequence). The CDR3 contains 13 residues. V lost 8 bases to trimming and J lost 1 base; unmatched junction nucleotides: 7. CDR3 sequence: CARQGTANTEAFF. The CDR3, as DNA: TGTGCCCGCCAAGGGACAGCGAACACTGAAGCTTTCTTT. Filled out from reference TRBV30 and TRBJ1-1, the complete variable domain reads SQTIHQWPATLVQPVGSPLSLECTVEGTSNPNLYWYRQAAGRGLQLLFYSVGIGQISSEVPQNLSASRPQDRQFILSSKKLLLSDSGFYLCARQGTANTEAFFGQGTRLTVV.

This clonotype showed up many times. The chain has TRBV12-3 or TRBV12-4 and TRBJ1-2, with a possible D match to TRBD1 (5 bases). Trimming shortened V by 5 bases and J by 0 bases, and 10 bases separated the two germline ends. There are 14 residues in the CDR3. In nucleotides, the CDR3 is TGTGCCAGCAGTGGGGGACGCGCTAACTATGGCTACACCTTC. Amino acids: CASSGGRANYGYTF.

The chain is built from TRBV24-1 and TRBJ2-3; D not certain. V dropped 4 bases and J dropped 1 base, with 8 bases sitting between them. CDR1 is KGHDR and CDR2 is SFDVKD in the germline V gene. This CDR3 is built from 14 residues. CDR3: CATSDQVGTDTQYF. CDR3 DNA sequence: TGTGCCACCAGTGACCAAGTGGGCACAGATACGCAGTATTTT.

This clonotype was seen at least ten times. The V gene is TRBV2, the J gene TRBJ1-1, with D unresolved. Trimming took off 4 bases at V and 0 bases at J, with 9 bases between the two ends. Germline V CDR1 and CDR2: SNHLY, FYNNEI. The CDR3 spans 14 residues. The CDR3 DNA reads TGTGCCAGCAGTGCAGGCAGTATGAACACTGAAGCTTTCTTT. Its translation is CASSAGSMNTEAFF.

With respect to this clonotype: This may be a read error, as it is one base from a much larger clone. The genes are TRBV4-1 and TRBJ2-5; no firm D call. CDR3 length equals 15 residues. In germline, CDR1 is MGHRA, CDR2 YSYEKL. The V end lost 0 bases, the J end lost 0 bases, and 8 bases lay between the germline ends. The CDR3, as DNA: TGCGCCAGCAGCCAAGAGTGGGCTTACCAAGAGACCCAGTACTTC. Its translation is CASSQEWAYQETQYF.

With regard to this clonotype: With a much larger clone just one base away, this may be a read error. The chain is built from TRBV19 and TRBJ1-1; a possible D gene is TRBD1 (6 bases). This CDR3 comprises 14 residues. Germline assignment: CDR1 LNHDA and CDR2 SQIVND (reference sequence). Trimming removed 8 bases from V and 5 bases from J, with 18 bases in between. The CDR3 bases are TGTGCCAGTGTCCCCGGGAGGGGGAATACTGAAGCTTTCTTT. As protein: CASVPGRGNTEAFF.

This clonotype was seen a handful of times. V gene TRBV5-1 combines with J gene TRBJ1-1; no reliable D call. Trimming removed 3 bases at V and 3 bases at J, with 18 bases between. The germline CDR1 and CDR2 sequences are SGHRS and YFSETQ. The CDR3 totals 16 residues. CDR3 nucleotides: TGCGCCAGCAGCTCACCAGGATCTATTCAGGACACTGAAGCTTTCTTT. Translating gives CASSSPGSIQDTEAFF.

This clonotype came up many times. The genes are TRBV20-1 and TRBJ1-5; TRBD1 matches at 7 bases. V shed 1 base and J 0 bases; nucleotides not matched to a gene: 3. The V gene's germline CDR1 is DFQATT and CDR2 SNEGSKA (reference sequence). CDR3 length: 15 amino acids. The CDR3 is CSARAGTDSNQPQHF. CDR3 DNA: TGCAGTGCTAGAGCTGGGACAGATAGCAATCAGCCCCAGCATTTT.

V gene TRBV6-1 combines with J gene TRBJ2-7; the match to TRBD2 covers 14 bases. Germline CDR1 reads MNHNS; CDR2 reads SASEGT. The CDR3 has 14 amino acids. J gave up 9 bases and V 8 bases, and 9 bases lay outside the gene matches. CDR3 bases: TGTGCCAGCCTCCCGGGACTAGCGGGAGTGGGGCAGTACTTC. This translates into CASLPGLAGVGQYF.

At least ten counts were recorded for this clonotype. The chain carries TRBV11-2 and TRBJ2-1; the match to TRBD2 covers 13 bases. Germline V gene data show CDR1 as SGHAT and CDR2 as FQNNGV. V gave up 5 bases and J gave up 8 bases; unmatched junction bases: 6. The CDR3 has 15 residues. In nucleotides, the CDR3 is TGTGCCAGCAGCCCCTGGACTAGCGGGAGCGATGAGCAGTTCTTC. Encoded protein: CASSPWTSGSDEQFF.

This clonotype has more than one count but fewer than ten. This chain connects TRBV29-1 to TRBJ2-1; weak D call: TRBD2 (6 bases). The CDR3 covers 11 residues. The V gene lost 4 bases and the J gene lost 9 bases, with 10 bases spanning the gap. CDR1 and CDR2 (germline): SQVTM, ANQGSEA. The CDR3 bases are TGCAGCGTTGGGAGGGCTGGTGAGCAGTTCTTC. The encoded protein is CSVGRAGEQFF.

This clonotype was found many times. In DNA form, the CDR3 reads TGTGCCAGCAGCTCCGCCCTTCTAGCGGGAGGTCAAGGAGATACGCAGTATTTT. Residues: CASSSALLAGGQGDTQYF. The gene calls are TRBV11-2 and TRBJ2-3, with 11 bases lining up with TRBD2. The V gene's germline CDR1 is SGHAT and CDR2 FQNNGV. V gave up 4 bases and J gave up 5 bases; unmatched junction bases: 14. The CDR3 runs to 18 residues. The full variable domain, with the rest looked up from reference TRBV11-2 and TRBJ2-3, is EAGVAQSPRYKIIEKRQSVAFWCNPISGHATLYWYQQILGQGPKLLIQFQNNGVVDDSQLPKDRFSAERLKGVDSTLKIQPAKLEDSAVYLCASSSALLAGGQGDTQYFGPGTRLTVL.

This clonotype was seen at least ten times. The V gene is TRBV28, the J gene TRBJ1-1; TRBD1 might be the D (6 bases). Germline V lookup: CDR1 MDHEN, CDR2 SYDVKM. V shed 10 bases and J shed 0 bases, with 9 bases lying between them. This CDR3 has 12 amino acids. Here the CDR3 reads CATGTLNTEAFF. The DNA for the CDR3 is TGTGCCACCGGGACATTGAACACTGAAGCTTTCTTT.

This clonotype turned up a few times. The chain couples TRBV5-1 to TRBJ1-1; 7 bases map to TRBD1. Looked up from germline, CDR1 is SGHRS and CDR2 is YFSETQ. V shed 0 bases, J shed 7 bases, and the junction held 9 bases outside the gene matches. There are 15 residues in the CDR3. CDR3 bases: TGCGCCAGCAGCTTGGCCAGGGCTCAGGGGGGTGAAGCTTTCTTT. Translation: CASSLARAQGGEAFF.

The chain combines TRBV25-1 with TRBJ2-2; 7 bases match TRBD1. V dropped 3 bases and J dropped 1; count of bases not matched to a gene: 5. Per germline, CDR1 MGHDK and CDR2 SYGVNS. The CDR3 contains 16 residues. CDR3 sequence: CASSDPRTGNTGELFF. The CDR3 DNA reads as TGTGCCAGCAGTGATCCTAGGACAGGGAACACCGGGGAGCTGTTTTTT.

The sample holds a few counts of this clonotype. Possible read error: a much larger clone is one base away. The CDR3 DNA sequence: TGTGCCAGCAACCCGGGACCTAGCTCCTACAATGAGCAGTTCTTC. Translating it yields CASNPGPSSYNEQFF. The V gene is TRBV7-8, the J gene TRBJ2-1; D is tentatively TRBD1 or TRBD2 (5 bases each). Germline CDR1 SGHVS, CDR2 FQNEAQ. The CDR3 is made up of 15 amino acids. V shed 7 bases and J shed 0 bases, with 13 bases lying between them.

This clonotype was recorded many times. The rearrangement joins TRBV12-3 or TRBV12-4 to TRBJ2-1, with 7 bases fitting TRBD2. This CDR3 comprises 15 residues. The V segment lost 5 bases and the J segment 3 bases; nucleotides outside the gene matches: 7. The CDR3 bases are TGTGCCAGCAGTCCCCAGAGCGGGGTCTACAATGAGCAGTTCTTC. Its translation: CASSPQSGVYNEQFF.

This clonotype was counted many times. The rearrangement uses TRBV12-3 or TRBV12-4 and TRBJ2-2, with TRBD2 as a possible D gene (6 bases). The CDR3 is made up of 13 amino acids. The V end was cut by 6 bases, the J end by 3 bases, with 8 bases between. Here the CDR3 DNA reads TGTGCCAGCAGGACGGGGGACACCGGGGAGCTGTTTTTT. This codes for CASRTGDTGELFF.

This clonotype was found many times. The chain uses TRBV27 and TRBJ2-1, with D unresolved. The V and J ends lost 4 bases and 8 bases respectively, with 12 bases between them. Germline V gene lookup returns CDR1 MNHEY and CDR2 SMNVEV (reference sequence). This CDR3 is 13 amino acids long. The CDR3 sequence: CASSSLPSDEQFF. The CDR3 bases are TGTGCCAGCAGTTCCCTCCCCAGCGATGAGCAGTTCTTC.

There are a few counts of this clonotype. The chain has TRBV7-9 and TRBJ1-1; D may be TRBD1 (6 bases). V shed 0 bases and J shed 8 bases, with 10 bases lying between them. This CDR3 has 13 amino acids. The germline gives CDR1 SEHNR, CDR2 FQNEAQ (reference sequence). The DNA of the CDR3 is TGTGCCAGCAGCTTAGCGTCTACAGGGGAAGCTTTCTTT. Protein product: CASSLASTGEAFF.

The chain links TRBV30 to TRBJ1-1; D remains ambiguous. CDR1 GTSNPN and CDR2 SVGIG come from the germline V gene (reference sequence). The CDR3 sequence is 14 residues long. The V end was cut by 5 bases, the J end by 1 base, with 14 bases between. The CDR3 nucleotides are TGTGCCTGGGGTTGGCGGGATAGGAACACTGAAGCTTTCTTT. It is translated as CAWGWRDRNTEAFF.

This clonotype came up many times. This chain uses TRBV24-1 with TRBJ1-2, with 8 positions matching TRBD1. J gave up 6 bases and V 2 bases, and 4 bases lay outside the gene matches. The CDR3 spans 14 residues. Germline assignment: CDR1 KGHDR and CDR2 SFDVKD. The CDR3 nucleotides read TGTGCCACCAGTGATTGGACAGGGCTCGATGGCTACACCTTC. Translation gives CATSDWTGLDGYTF.

As regards this clonotype: A much bigger clone sits one base away, suggesting this may be a read error. V and J are TRBV6-1 and TRBJ2-3; D is undetermined. Germline V gives CDR1 MNHNS, CDR2 SASEGT. The CDR3 consists of 11 residues. Trimming took 8 bases from V and 4 from J, leaving 7 bases between them. The CDR3 DNA reads as TGTGCCAGCGGGGTCGCAGATACGCAGTATTTT. Residues: CASGVADTQYF.

The chain uses TRBV3-1 and TRBJ1-4, with D possibly being TRBD1 (6 bases). Germline CDR1 LGHDT, CDR2 YNNKEL (reference sequence). The germline V and J ends were trimmed by 7 bases and 7 bases, with 13 bases remaining between them. This CDR3 region has 13 residues. The chain's CDR3 is CASTGRGSEKLFF. CDR3 sequence (DNA): TGTGCCAGCACCGGGAGGGGGTCTGAAAAACTGTTTTTT.

The sample holds a few counts of this clonotype. CDR3 protein: CASSLSLSRTGETQYF. As DNA, the CDR3 is TGTGCCAGCAGCTTATCCCTTTCTAGGACGGGAGAGACCCAGTACTTC. V usage is TRBV11-2 and J usage is TRBJ2-5, with D hard to call. Trimming removed 2 bases from V and 4 bases from J, with 17 bases in between. Germline loops: CDR1 SGHAT, CDR2 FQNNGV. The CDR3 totals 16 residues.